This record covers a single TCR beta chain. This clone was seen repeatedly, ten times or more. What antigen it recognizes has not been identified. Base qualities are not recorded, but no much larger clone differs from it by a single base. The treatment or condition label of this sample denotes: high-dose cyclophosphamide on days +3 and +4 as single-agent GVHD prophylaxis. PTCy patients received busulfan and fludarabine conditioning, a related or unrelated marrow graft, and cyclophosphamide on days +3 and +4. PTCy-treated patients came from a prospective multi-institutional clinical trial. Peripheral blood and bone marrow mononuclear cells were isolated by Ficoll-Hypaque density centrifugation and cryopreserved. Genomic DNA was used for TRB sequencing, which was performed with the immunoSEQ assay at survey resolution or with the hsTCRB kit. Per the authors' processing: The immunoSEQ software was used for initial read processing, and the LymphoSeq R package was used for repertoire analyses. For each TRB dataset, clonality was calculated as 1 minus normalized Shannon entropy, and the Gini coefficient was computed as well. To infer phenotypes in unsorted samples, TRB sequences from sorted subsets of the recipient or donor were mapped onto the unsorted samples of the same recipient. TCRdb provides this immuneACCESS table in a form limited to in-frame rearrangements. Some clones are lacking; in checked studies, under half of them reflect an unresolved V gene, and why the rest are absent is not known. V and J calls and clone size are as listed in that table; D and trimming were resolved from the DNA. Here the sample lists over 15,000 clones, none seen once only. The ten largest make up 0.54% of the sample.

Reading from cysteine to phenylalanine, the CDR3 counts 15 amino acids. This entry keeps only the CDR3 DNA: 45 bases, framed from base 1. For CDR1 and CDR2, the germline V gene lists SGHTA and FQGNSA. V is cut back by 6 bases and J by 1 base, with 4 bases in the junction unmatched. This sample stems from a study of T cells after posttransplantation cyclophosphamide listed by TCRdb under 2016. For context, the study as a whole: The study tracked T cell repertoire reconstitution by TRB sequencing after myeloablative bone marrow transplantation using posttransplantation cyclophosphamide as GVHD prophylaxis. Samples from 35 PTCy-treated patients and about 17 related bone marrow donors of those patients were subjected to antigen receptor sequencing. TRB sequencing was performed on blood from all 35 or so PTCy patients with 1-year posttransplant specimens. Up to roughly 3 additional blood samples from 2 to 5.2 years after transplant were also TRB-sequenced in 3 patients, as was pretransplant blood from a handful of patients. TRA and TRB clonality were tightly correlated in several samples, so subsequent TCR analyses focused on TRB only. Public TRB sequences were queried against a database of over 3,500 sequences associated with responses to pathogens, tumor antigens, self-antigens and alloantigens.

General findings and caveats noted by the study authors: Across fewer than 50 patients, TRB clonality was highly associated with recipient CMV seropositivity and CMV reactivation, and diversity in PTCy patients was similar to diversity in CNI/methotrexate controls. The TRB repertoires of T cells infiltrating skin or GI tract showed only limited overlap with the TRB repertoires of T cells in blood. Donor-recipient similarity was low at 1-2 months but increased during the first year, and donor CD8+ memory clones often dominated later blood repertoires.

The rearranged segments are TRBV7-2 and TRBJ2-3; TRBD2 aligns with 10 central bases. The input for sequencing was PBMCs, taken after allogeneic stem cell transplant with posttransplant cyclophosphamide. The receptor was derived from a female patient under 45 who received an allogeneic stem cell transplant from a related donor, was CMV-positive, and had no GVHD. After a transplant, some T cells may be the graft donor's own cells. For the CDR3, the sequence is CASSGTSERTDTQYF. DNA sequence: TGTGCCAGCAGTGGGACTAGCGAACGCACAGATACGCAGTATTTT.